A single sample gave rise to the 32 T cell receptor beta chains below, sequenced in a study of blood T cell repertoires in COVID-19. Repertoires were generated with immunoSEQ multiplex PCR, while TCRdb's copy carries only in-frame clones and drops some. The data hold 140,000 or so clones, with 82% observed a single time. The sequenced material came from peripheral blood. The receptors stem from an elderly woman with acute or convalescent COVID-19.

The rearrangement joins TRBV15 to TRBJ2-7; the D gene is possibly TRBD1 (5 bases). V was trimmed by 1 base and J by 5 bases, leaving 9 bases between them. This CDR3 spans 13 amino acids. Germline V CDR1 and CDR2: LNHNV, YYDKDF (reference sequence). CDR3 protein: CATSRAGPDEQYF. CDR3 DNA sequence: TGTGCCACCAGCAGAGCAGGGCCGGACGAGCAGTACTTC.

V is TRBV7-6 and J is TRBJ1-1; a weak D match, TRBD1 (6 bases). The germline CDR1 and CDR2 sequences are SGHVS and FNYEAQ. V was clipped by 4 bases and J by 2 bases, with 8 bases between them. The CDR3 covers 13 residues. CDR3 loop: CASSSGQNTEAFF. CDR3 in DNA: TGTGCCAGCAGCTCGGGACAAAACACTGAAGCTTTCTTT.

This sequence joins TRBV30 and TRBJ2-3, with D possibly TRBD2 on 5 matching bases. The CDR3 runs 15 residues. Between the trimmed V and J ends, which lost 0 bases and 8 bases, there was a span of 18 bases. From germline, CDR1 is GTSNPN and CDR2 SVGIG (reference sequence). The CDR3 nucleotides are TGTGCCTGGAGTGTTCGAGGGTTGAGGTTGGGTACGCAGTATTTT. The encoded protein is CAWSVRGLRLGTQYF. Using reference TRBV30 and TRBJ2-3 for the parts outside the CDR3, the full variable domain is SQTIHQWPATLVQPVGSPLSLECTVEGTSNPNLYWYRQAAGRGLQLLFYSVGIGQISSEVPQNLSASRPQDRQFILSSKKLLLSDSGFYLCAWSVRGLRLGTQYFGPGTRLTVL.

Only one count was recorded for this clone. V is TRBV7-8 and J is TRBJ2-1; TRBD2 is a possible D gene (5 bases). CDR1 and CDR2 (germline): SGHVS, FQNEAQ. The V and J ends lost 4 bases and 6 bases respectively, with 16 bases between them. CDR3 length: 15 residues. CDR3 in DNA: TGTGCCAGCAGCTGGACGTCCGGGAACTTCAATGAGCAGTTCTTC. It is translated as CASSWTSGNFNEQFF.

The chain recombines TRBV21-1 with TRBJ1-6; the table's D call, TRBD1, has no DNA check behind it. TRBV21-1 is a pseudogene locus. CDR3 length: 17 amino acids. The CDR3 spells CASSTGTGSSYNSPLHF. As DNA, the CDR3 is TGTGCCAGCAGCACTGGGACAGGGAGCTCCTATAATTCACCCCTCCACTTT.

The chain links TRBV5-6 to TRBJ2-7; D is possibly TRBD2 (7 bases). This CDR3 spans 16 amino acids. CDR1 SGHDT and CDR2 YYEEEE come from the germline V gene. Trimming cost V 1 base and J 3 bases, with 17 bases left between them. The CDR3: CASSLYPGGEYYEQYF. CDR3 nucleotides: TGTGCCAGCAGCTTGTATCCGGGGGGCGAGTACTACGAGCAGTACTTC.

The rearrangement links TRBV10-3 to TRBJ2-1, with TRBD2 matching over 13 bases. V lost 3 bases, J lost 1 base, and 6 bases stayed unmatched. The CDR3 runs 18 residues. Germline loops: CDR1 ENHRY, CDR2 SYGVKD. The CDR3 nucleotides read TGTGCCATCAGTGACTGGACTAGCGGGAGACGTTCCTACAATGAGCAGTTCTTC. Protein product: CAISDWTSGRRSYNEQFF.

The rearrangement links TRBV5-1 to TRBJ1-2; 7 bases agree with TRBD1. Germline lookup yields CDR1 SGHRS and CDR2 YFSETQ. The CDR3 contains 14 residues. V was pared by 4 bases and J by 4 bases, with 7 bases of the junction left unmatched. The CDR3 sequence: CASSRTGFSYGYTF. The CDR3 nucleotides read TGCGCCAGCAGCCGGACAGGATTCAGCTATGGCTACACCTTC.

The V and J genes are TRBV9 and TRBJ2-1; no definite D call. V lost 2 bases, J lost 0 bases, and 3 bases lay in between. This CDR3 is 13 amino acids long. The germline CDR1 and CDR2 sequences are SGDLS and YYNGEE. CDR3 in DNA: TGTGCCAGCAGCGTCTTCTCCTACAATGAGCAGTTCTTC. This sequence encodes CASSVFSYNEQFF.

This chain links TRBV3-1 (or the pseudogene TRBV3-2) with TRBJ2-5; 7 nucleotides align to TRBD1. The V segment lost 4 bases and the J segment 1 base; nucleotides outside the gene matches: 3. The CDR3 extends over 14 amino acids. Germline V lookup: CDR1 LGHDT, CDR2 YNNKEL (reference sequence). The CDR3 DNA reads as TGTGCCAGCAGCCGGGGACAGATCCAAGAGACCCAGTACTTC. Encoded protein: CASSRGQIQETQYF.

This chain connects TRBV6-5 to TRBJ1-2, with D possibly TRBD1 on 6 matching bases. The CDR3 sequence is 15 residues long. Germline V CDR1 and CDR2: MNHEY, SVGAGI. V lost 7 bases and J 4 bases, leaving 19 bases between the germline ends. In DNA, the CDR3 is TGTGCCAGCACGTGGTTCCCAGGGGCCACCTATGGCTACACCTTC. This encodes CASTWFPGATYGYTF.

V is TRBV5-4 and J is TRBJ2-3; 9 bases fit TRBD1. The CDR3 covers 15 residues. The trim removed 3 bases at V and 6 bases at J, leaving 8 bases unmatched. CDR1 SGHNT and CDR2 YYREEE come from the germline V gene (reference sequence). CDR3 loop: CASSSQGQGTDTQYF. The CDR3 nucleotides read TGTGCCAGCAGCTCTCAAGGACAGGGGACGGATACGCAGTATTTT.

The genes are TRBV5-1 and TRBJ2-3; 9 bases fit TRBD2. Germline CDR1 reads SGHRS; CDR2 reads YFSETQ. This CDR3 region has 15 residues. The ends lost 2 bases at V and 2 bases at J; junction bases unmatched: 3. The CDR3: CASSFTSGFTDTQYF. DNA for the CDR3: TGCGCCAGCAGCTTTACTAGCGGGTTCACAGATACGCAGTATTTT.

The chain combines TRBV6-1 with TRBJ2-3, with D possibly being TRBD2 (5 bases). Trimming took off 3 bases at V and 1 base at J, with 11 bases between the two ends. The CDR3 has 15 amino acids. From germline, CDR1 is MNHNS and CDR2 SASEGT. CDR3 bases: TGTGCCAGCAGTGACGAGGGAAGGGGCACAGATACGCAGTATTTT. Its protein is CASSDEGRGTDTQYF.

The rearrangement uses TRBV23-1 and TRBJ1-1; tentatively, D is TRBD1 (5 bases). TRBV23-1 is given ORF status, its function remaining uncertain. The CDR3 spans 16 residues. Trimming took off 0 bases at V and 0 bases at J, with 11 bases between the two ends. The DNA for the CDR3 is TGCGCCAGCAGTCAATCGAAAGCAGGGTTGAACACTGAAGCTTTCTTT. Encoded protein: CASSQSKAGLNTEAFF.

V usage is TRBV11-2 and J usage is TRBJ1-1, with unresolved D. The CDR3 loop spans 13 amino acids. Germline CDR1 and CDR2: SGHAT and FQNNGV. Trimming took off 5 bases at V and 1 base at J, with 8 bases between the two ends. CDR3 protein: CASSLRQNTEAFF. Written as DNA, the CDR3 is TGTGCCAGCAGCCTGCGACAGAACACTGAAGCTTTCTTT.

The V call is TRBV27, the J call TRBJ1-1; the match to TRBD1 covers 9 bases. CDR3 length: 15 residues. V lost 5 bases, J lost 4 bases, and 8 bases stayed unmatched. Per germline, CDR1 MNHEY and CDR2 SMNVEV (reference sequence). DNA for the CDR3: TGTGCCAGCAGTCCGCTACAGGGGGCGCCCACTGAAGCTTTCTTT. Amino acids: CASSPLQGAPTEAFF.

This clone was detected only once. The J gene is TRBJ1-4, the V gene TRBV5-1; perhaps TRBD1 as D (5 bases). The germline CDR1 and CDR2 sequences are SGHRS and YFSETQ. The CDR3 spans 13 residues. With 5 bases removed from V and 4 bases from J, the gap between germline ends came to 9 bases. The CDR3 region is CASRPGLNEKLFF. The DNA of the CDR3 is TGCGCCAGCAGGCCGGGACTTAATGAAAAACTGTTTTTT.

The rearrangement uses TRBV2 and TRBJ1-6; maybe TRBD1 (6 bases). With 6 bases removed from V and 5 bases from J, the gap between germline ends came to 11 bases. CDR1 is SNHLY, CDR2 FYNNEI, per germline. The CDR3 consists of 14 residues. Written as DNA, the CDR3 is TGTGCCAGCAGCGGACAGCCGGATAATTCACCCCTCCACTTT. This codes for CASSGQPDNSPLHF.

The CDR3 region is CASSLLDRANYGYTF. The CDR3 DNA is TGTGCCAGCAGCCTCCTGGACAGAGCTAACTATGGCTACACCTTC. The chain joins TRBV3-1 (or the pseudogene TRBV3-2) to TRBJ1-2; perhaps TRBD1 as D (6 bases). Germline lookup yields CDR1 LGHDT and CDR2 YNNKEL (reference sequence). CDR3 length: 15 residues. The V end lost 4 bases, the J end lost 0 bases, and 12 bases lay between the germline ends.

This clone was seen a handful of times. This chain joins TRBV9 and TRBJ2-5, with 7 bases that match TRBD2. The germline V gene encodes CDR1 SGDLS and CDR2 YYNGEE. Losses at the gene ends were 0 bases for V and 6 bases for J; bases not matched to a gene: 8. This CDR3 has 15 amino acids. The CDR3 loop reads CASSVDGRFIQTQYF. The CDR3 DNA follows: TGTGCCAGCAGCGTAGACGGGAGGTTTATTCAGACCCAGTACTTC.

The CDR3 DNA is TGTGCCAGCAATCGGCAGGTTAATGAAAAACTGTTTTTT. Its protein product is CASNRQVNEKLFF. This chain links TRBV6-5 with TRBJ1-4; the D is unclear. V was trimmed by 7 bases and J by 4 bases, leaving 10 bases between them. The germline gives CDR1 MNHEY, CDR2 SVGAGI. The CDR3 sequence is 13 residues long.

CDR3 region: CASSPSGTGMENEQYF. The CDR3 DNA reads as TGTGCCAGCAGCCCTTCCGGGACAGGGATGGAAAACGAGCAGTACTTC. The rearrangement uses TRBV7-9 and TRBJ2-7; the match to TRBD1 covers 9 bases. With V trimmed by 5 bases and J by 5 bases, 13 bases remained unmatched. The CDR3 consists of 16 residues. CDR1 and CDR2 from the germline V gene are SEHNR and FQNEAQ (reference sequence).

The genes are TRBV30 and TRBJ1-5, with 9 positions matching TRBD1. J lost 0 bases, V lost 3 bases, and 18 bases had no gene match. Germline CDR1 GTSNPN, CDR2 SVGIG (reference sequence). This CDR3 comprises 20 residues. CDR3 in amino acids: CAWRPGTGFGKTYSNQPQHF. The CDR3 DNA reads as TGTGCCTGGAGGCCCGGGACAGGGTTCGGGAAAACTTATAGCAATCAGCCCCAGCATTTT.

This clone was counted a single time. The J gene is TRBJ2-3, the V gene TRBV29-1, with TRBD2 matching over 12 bases. The germline V gene encodes CDR1 SQVTM and CDR2 ANQGSEA. This CDR3 comprises 15 residues. Trimming at V came to 7 bases and at J to 5 bases, leaving 10 bases not matched to a gene. The CDR3 is CSALLAGGLGDTQYF. DNA for the CDR3: TGCAGCGCTCTTCTAGCGGGGGGGTTAGGAGATACGCAGTATTTT.

This chain links TRBV4-1 with TRBJ2-5; tentative D call: TRBD1 (6 bases). V lost 2 bases, J lost 1 base, and 23 bases lay in between. This CDR3 contains 19 residues. Germline V gives CDR1 MGHRA, CDR2 YSYEKL. CDR3 protein: CASSQLPFSQGRSQETQYF. CDR3 bases: TGCGCCAGCAGCCAACTGCCCTTCTCACAGGGCCGGAGCCAAGAGACCCAGTACTTC.

This chain links TRBV18 with TRBJ2-7; tentative D call: TRBD2 (5 bases). The CDR3 covers 14 residues. The germline gives CDR1 KGHSH, CDR2 LQKENI. Trimming left V 3 bases short and J 0 bases short, with 9 bases between. The CDR3 sequence is CASSPSVSSYEQYF. Here the CDR3 DNA reads TGTGCCAGCTCACCTAGCGTCAGCTCCTACGAGCAGTACTTC.

The V call is TRBV9, the J call TRBJ2-1, with 11 nucleotides matching TRBD2. V lost 3 bases to trimming and J lost 4 bases; unmatched junction nucleotides: 3. The CDR3 runs 15 residues. Germline CDR1 is SGDLS and CDR2 is YYNGEE. The CDR3 DNA is TGTGCCAGCAGCGAACGACTAGCGGGGTACAATGAGCAGTTCTTC. This codes for CASSERLAGYNEQFF.

The V call is TRBV18, the J call TRBJ2-1; 9 bases agree with TRBD2. This CDR3 is 16 amino acids long. Germline loops: CDR1 KGHSH, CDR2 LQKENI. V was pared by 3 bases and J by 4 bases, with 7 bases of the junction left unmatched. In DNA, the CDR3 is TGTGCCAGCTCACCCTTCGCGGGGGGGGGATACAATGAGCAGTTCTTC. Its translation is CASSPFAGGGYNEQFF.

V usage is TRBV7-2 and J usage is TRBJ1-2; TRBD1 matches 9 bases. Germline V gene sequence: CDR1 SGHTA, CDR2 FQGNSA. Germline trimming cut 2 bases from V and 8 bases from J; bases unmatched to any gene: 3. The CDR3 spans 13 residues. CDR3 protein: CASSLRQGVGYTF. The CDR3 DNA is TGTGCCAGCAGCTTAAGACAGGGGGTAGGCTACACCTTC.

The V call is TRBV5-6, the J call TRBJ2-3; 7 bases agree with TRBD2. The trim removed 2 bases at V and 1 base at J, leaving 7 bases unmatched. The CDR3 loop spans 16 amino acids. Germline-derived CDR1 and CDR2 are SGHDT and YYEEEE. CDR3 nucleotide sequence: TGTGCCAGCAGCTTTTTCGGGAGGATTGGCACAGATACGCAGTATTTT. Translation: CASSFFGRIGTDTQYF.

In its sample, this clone was seen once. The chain links TRBV30 to TRBJ1-2; D remains ambiguous. Germline CDR1 GTSNPN, CDR2 SVGIG (reference sequence). This CDR3 region has 13 residues. Trimming shortened V by 0 bases and J by 0 bases, and 5 bases separated the two germline ends. The CDR3 region is CAWSVLPNYGYTF. In DNA, the CDR3 is TGTGCCTGGAGTGTACTGCCTAACTATGGCTACACCTTC.